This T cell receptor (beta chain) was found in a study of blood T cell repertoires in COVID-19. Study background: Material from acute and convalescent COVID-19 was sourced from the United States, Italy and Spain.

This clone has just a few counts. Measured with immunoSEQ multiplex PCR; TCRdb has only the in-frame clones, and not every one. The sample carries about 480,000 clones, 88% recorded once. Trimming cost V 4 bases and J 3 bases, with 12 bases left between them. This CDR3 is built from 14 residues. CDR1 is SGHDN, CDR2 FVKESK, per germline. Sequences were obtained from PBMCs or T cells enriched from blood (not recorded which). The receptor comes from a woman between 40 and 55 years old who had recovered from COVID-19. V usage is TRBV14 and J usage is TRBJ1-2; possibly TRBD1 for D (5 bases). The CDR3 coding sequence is TGTGCCAGCAGCCTCTCAGGGAATGACTATGGCTACACCTTC. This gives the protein CASSLSGNDYGYTF.